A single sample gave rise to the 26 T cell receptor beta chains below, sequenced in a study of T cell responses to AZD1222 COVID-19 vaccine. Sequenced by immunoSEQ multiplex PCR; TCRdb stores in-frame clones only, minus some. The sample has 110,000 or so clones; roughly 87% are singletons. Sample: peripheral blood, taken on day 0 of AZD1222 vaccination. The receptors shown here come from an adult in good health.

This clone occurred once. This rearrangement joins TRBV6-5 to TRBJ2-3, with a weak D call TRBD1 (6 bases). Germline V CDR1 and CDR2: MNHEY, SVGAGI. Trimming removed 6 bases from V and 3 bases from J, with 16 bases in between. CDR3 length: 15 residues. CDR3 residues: CASSRAGVLTDTQYF. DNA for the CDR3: TGTGCCAGCAGCCGGGCAGGGGTGTTAACAGATACGCAGTATTTT.

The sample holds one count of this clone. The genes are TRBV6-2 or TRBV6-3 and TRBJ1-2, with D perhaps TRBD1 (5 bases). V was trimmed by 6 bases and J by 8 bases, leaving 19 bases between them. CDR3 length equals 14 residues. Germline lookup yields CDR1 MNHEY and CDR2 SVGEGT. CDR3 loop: CASSLVGHARGYTF. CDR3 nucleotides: TGTGCCAGCAGCCTCGTGGGGCACGCTCGGGGCTACACCTTC.

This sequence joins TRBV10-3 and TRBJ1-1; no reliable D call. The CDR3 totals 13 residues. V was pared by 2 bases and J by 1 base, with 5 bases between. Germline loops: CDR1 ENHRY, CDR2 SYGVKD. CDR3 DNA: TGTGCCATCAGTGAGGGCAGGAACACTGAAGCTTTCTTT. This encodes CAISEGRNTEAFF.

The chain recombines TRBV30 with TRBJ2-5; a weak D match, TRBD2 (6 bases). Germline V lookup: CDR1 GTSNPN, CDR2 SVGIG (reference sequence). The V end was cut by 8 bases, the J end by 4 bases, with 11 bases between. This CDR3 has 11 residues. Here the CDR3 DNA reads TGTGCCCGGTCCGGGGGAGAGACCCAGTACTTC. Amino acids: CARSGGETQYF.

CDR3 in DNA: TGTGCCAGCGGGGGAGGGGGCACGCCCCAGCATTTT. Translating it yields CASGGGGTPQHF. This sequence joins TRBV2 and TRBJ1-5; TRBD1 matches 7 bases. Trimming took 8 bases from V and 9 from J; bases not matched to a gene: 7. CDR1 SNHLY and CDR2 FYNNEI come from the germline V gene. The CDR3 is 12 residues long.

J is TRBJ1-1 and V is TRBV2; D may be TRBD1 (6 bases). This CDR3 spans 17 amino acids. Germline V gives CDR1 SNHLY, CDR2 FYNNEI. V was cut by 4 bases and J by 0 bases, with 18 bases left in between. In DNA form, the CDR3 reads TGTGCCAGCAGTGGATCGGCAGGACAGAGCTTGAACACTGAAGCTTTCTTT. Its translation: CASSGSAGQSLNTEAFF.

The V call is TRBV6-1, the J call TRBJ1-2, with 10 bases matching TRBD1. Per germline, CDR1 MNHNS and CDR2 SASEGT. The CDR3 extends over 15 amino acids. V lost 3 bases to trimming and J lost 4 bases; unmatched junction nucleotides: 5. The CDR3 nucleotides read TGTGCCAGCAGTGATCTTAGGACAGGGGGCTATGGCTACACCTTC. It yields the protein CASSDLRTGGYGYTF.

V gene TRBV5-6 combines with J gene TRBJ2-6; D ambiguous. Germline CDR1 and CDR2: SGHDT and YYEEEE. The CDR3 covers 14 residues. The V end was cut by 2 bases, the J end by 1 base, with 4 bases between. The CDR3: CASSFSSGANVLTF. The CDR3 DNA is TGTGCCAGCAGCTTTTCGTCTGGGGCCAACGTCCTGACTTTC.

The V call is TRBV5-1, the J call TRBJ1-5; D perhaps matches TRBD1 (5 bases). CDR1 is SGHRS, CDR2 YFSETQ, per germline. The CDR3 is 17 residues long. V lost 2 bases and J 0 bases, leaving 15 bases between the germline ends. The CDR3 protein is CASSFRDGHYSNQPQHF. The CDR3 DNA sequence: TGCGCCAGCAGCTTTCGGGACGGACATTATAGCAATCAGCCCCAGCATTTT.

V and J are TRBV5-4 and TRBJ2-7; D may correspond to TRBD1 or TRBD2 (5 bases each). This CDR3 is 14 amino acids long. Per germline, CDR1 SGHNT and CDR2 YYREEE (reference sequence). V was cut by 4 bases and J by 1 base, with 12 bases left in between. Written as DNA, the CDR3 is TGTGCCAGCAGCGACCGGGACCGTTCCTACGAGCAGTACTTC. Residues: CASSDRDRSYEQYF.

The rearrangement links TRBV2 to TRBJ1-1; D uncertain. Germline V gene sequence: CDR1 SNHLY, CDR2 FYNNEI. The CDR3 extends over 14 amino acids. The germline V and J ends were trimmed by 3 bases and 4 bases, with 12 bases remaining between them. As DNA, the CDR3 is TGTGCCAGCAGTGATCAGCAGGCCTCCACTGAAGCTTTCTTT. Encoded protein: CASSDQQASTEAFF.

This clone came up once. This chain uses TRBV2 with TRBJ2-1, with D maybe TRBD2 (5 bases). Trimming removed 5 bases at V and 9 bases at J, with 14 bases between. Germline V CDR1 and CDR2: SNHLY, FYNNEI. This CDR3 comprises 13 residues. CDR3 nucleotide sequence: TGTGCCAGCAGTTTCATTCTCGGAGGTGAGCAGTTCTTC. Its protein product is CASSFILGGEQFF.

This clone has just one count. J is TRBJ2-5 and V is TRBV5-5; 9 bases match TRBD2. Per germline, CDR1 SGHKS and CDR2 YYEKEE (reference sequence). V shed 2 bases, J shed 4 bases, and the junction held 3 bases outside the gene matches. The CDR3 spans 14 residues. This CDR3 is CASSFGAGGETQYF. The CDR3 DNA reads TGTGCCAGCAGCTTTGGAGCGGGAGGAGAGACCCAGTACTTC.

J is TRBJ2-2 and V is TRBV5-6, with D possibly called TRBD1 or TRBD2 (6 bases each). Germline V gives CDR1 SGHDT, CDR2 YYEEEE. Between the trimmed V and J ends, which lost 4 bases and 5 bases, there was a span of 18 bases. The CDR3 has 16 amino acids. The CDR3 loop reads CASSRNGGLRTGELFF. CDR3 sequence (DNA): TGTGCCAGCAGCCGAAATGGGGGGCTTCGGACCGGGGAGCTGTTTTTT.

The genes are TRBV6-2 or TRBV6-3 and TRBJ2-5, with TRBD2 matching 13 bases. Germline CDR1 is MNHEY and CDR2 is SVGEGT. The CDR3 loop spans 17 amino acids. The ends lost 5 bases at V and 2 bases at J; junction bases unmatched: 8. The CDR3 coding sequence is TGTGCCAGCAGTCTCGGACTAGCGGGGGCCCTACAAGAGACCCAGTACTTC. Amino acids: CASSLGLAGALQETQYF.

The DNA of the CDR3 is TGTGCCATCAGTGAGTCGAGGGGGATTAACTATGGCTACACCTTC. Translation: CAISESRGINYGYTF. The chain recombines TRBV10-3 with TRBJ1-2, with D perhaps matching TRBD1 (6 bases). Trimming removed 0 bases at V and 1 base at J, with 9 bases between. The CDR3 runs to 15 residues. Germline V gene data show CDR1 as ENHRY and CDR2 as SYGVKD.

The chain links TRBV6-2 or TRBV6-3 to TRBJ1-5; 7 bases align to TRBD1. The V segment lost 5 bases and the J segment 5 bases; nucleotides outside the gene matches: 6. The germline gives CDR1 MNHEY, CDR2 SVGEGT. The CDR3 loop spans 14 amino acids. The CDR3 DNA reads TGTGCCAGCAGTCACAGGGGACGAGATCAGCCCCAGCATTTT. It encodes CASSHRGRDQPQHF.

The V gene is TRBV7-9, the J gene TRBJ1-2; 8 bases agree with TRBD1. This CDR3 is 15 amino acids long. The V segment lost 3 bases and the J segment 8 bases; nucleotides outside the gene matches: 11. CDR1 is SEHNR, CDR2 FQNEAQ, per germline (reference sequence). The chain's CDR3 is CASSFGGQAGRGYTF. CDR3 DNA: TGTGCCAGCAGCTTCGGGGGACAGGCCGGGAGGGGCTACACCTTC.

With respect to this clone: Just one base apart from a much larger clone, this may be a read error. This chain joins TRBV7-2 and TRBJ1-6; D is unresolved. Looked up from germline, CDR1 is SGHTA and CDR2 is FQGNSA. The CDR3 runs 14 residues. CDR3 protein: CASSFSSDNSPLYF. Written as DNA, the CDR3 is TGTGCCAGCAGCTTTTCCAGTGATAATTCACCCCTCTACTTT.

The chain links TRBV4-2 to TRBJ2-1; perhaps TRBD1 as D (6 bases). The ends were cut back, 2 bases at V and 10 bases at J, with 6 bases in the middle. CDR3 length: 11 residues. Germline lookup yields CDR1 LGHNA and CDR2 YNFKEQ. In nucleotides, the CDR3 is TGTGCCAGCAGCCAACAGGGGGAGCAGTTCTTC. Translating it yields CASSQQGEQFF.

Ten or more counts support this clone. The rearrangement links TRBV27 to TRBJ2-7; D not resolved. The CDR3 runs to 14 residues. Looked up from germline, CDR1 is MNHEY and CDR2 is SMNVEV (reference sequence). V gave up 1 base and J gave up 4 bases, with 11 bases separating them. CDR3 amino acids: CASSLFTYGYEQYF. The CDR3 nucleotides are TGTGCCAGCAGTTTATTTACCTACGGATACGAGCAGTACTTC.

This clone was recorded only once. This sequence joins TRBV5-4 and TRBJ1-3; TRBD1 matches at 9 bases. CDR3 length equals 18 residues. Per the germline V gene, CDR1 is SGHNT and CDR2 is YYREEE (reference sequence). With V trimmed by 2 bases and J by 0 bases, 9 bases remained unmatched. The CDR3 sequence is CASSFGGTGTSSGNTIYF. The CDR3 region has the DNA TGTGCCAGCAGCTTCGGGGGGACAGGGACCTCCTCTGGAAACACCATATATTTT.

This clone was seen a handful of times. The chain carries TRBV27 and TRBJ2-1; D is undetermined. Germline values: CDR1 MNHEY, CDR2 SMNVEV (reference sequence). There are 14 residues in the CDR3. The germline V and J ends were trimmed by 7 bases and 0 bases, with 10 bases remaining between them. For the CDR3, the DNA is TGTGCCAGCACTTTTGGTGACTCCTACAATGAGCAGTTCTTC. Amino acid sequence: CASTFGDSYNEQFF.

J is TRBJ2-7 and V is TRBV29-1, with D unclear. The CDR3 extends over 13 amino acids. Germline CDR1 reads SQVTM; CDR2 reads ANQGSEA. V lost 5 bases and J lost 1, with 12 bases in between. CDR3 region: CSVLDISSYEQYF. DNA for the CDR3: TGCAGCGTTTTGGATATCAGTTCCTACGAGCAGTACTTC.

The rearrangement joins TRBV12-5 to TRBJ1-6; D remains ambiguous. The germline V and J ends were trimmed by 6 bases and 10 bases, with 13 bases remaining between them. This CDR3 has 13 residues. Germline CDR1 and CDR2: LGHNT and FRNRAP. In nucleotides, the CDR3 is TGTGCTAGTGGGACGGCTTACGGGTCACCCCTCCACTTT. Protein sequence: CASGTAYGSPLHF.

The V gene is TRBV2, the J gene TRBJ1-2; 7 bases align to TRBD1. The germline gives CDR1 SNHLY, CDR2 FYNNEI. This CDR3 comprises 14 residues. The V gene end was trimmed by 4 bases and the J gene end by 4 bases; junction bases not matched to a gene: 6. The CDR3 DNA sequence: TGTGCCAGCAGTGCGGGACAGCTTTCCTATGGCTACACCTTC. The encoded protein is CASSAGQLSYGYTF.